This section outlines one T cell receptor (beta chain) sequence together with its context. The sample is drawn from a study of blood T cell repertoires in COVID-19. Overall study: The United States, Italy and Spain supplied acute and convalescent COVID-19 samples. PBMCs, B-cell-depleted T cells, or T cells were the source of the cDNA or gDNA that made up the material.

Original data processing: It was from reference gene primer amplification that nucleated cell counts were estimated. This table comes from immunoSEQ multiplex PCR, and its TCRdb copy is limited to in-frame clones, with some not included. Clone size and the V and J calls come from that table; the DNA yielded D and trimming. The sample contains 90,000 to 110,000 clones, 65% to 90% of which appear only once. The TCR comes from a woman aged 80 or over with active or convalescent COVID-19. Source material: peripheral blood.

CDR3 residues: CASSPGIGPLHF. In nucleotides, the CDR3 is TGTGCCAGCAGTCCAGGGATAGGGCCCCTCCACTTT. The J gene is TRBJ1-6, the V gene TRBV12-3 or TRBV12-4, with a weak D call TRBD1 (5 bases). Trimming cost V 5 bases and J 13 bases, with 12 bases left between them. The CDR3 consists of 12 residues.